This T cell receptor (beta chain) was retrieved from a study of yellow fever vaccine responses in identical twins. TCRdb analysed the RT-PCR reads with MiXCR anew, one entry per CDR3 protein. The sample has approximately 9,500 distinct CDR3 sequences; over 80% are singletons. There are 18 residues in the CDR3. The V and J ends lost 3 bases and 0 bases respectively, with 18 bases between them. Looked up from germline, CDR1 is KGHSH and CDR2 is LQKENI. The receptor's source is a woman aged 18-35 years who received the yellow fever vaccine. The chain recombines TRBV18 with TRBJ1-5; D gene unclear. The sample was T cells from blood (PBMCs), unsorted or a sorted subset (not recorded which), taken before or after yellow fever vaccination (not recorded which). CDR3: CASSPMSPRAGSNQPQHF. In DNA form, the CDR3 reads TGTGCCAGCTCACCCATGTCCCCAAGGGCGGGTAGCAATCAGCCCCAGCATTTT. Drawing the rest from reference TRBV18 and TRBJ1-5, the complete variable domain is NAGVMQNPRHLVRRRGQEARLRCSPMKGHSHVYWYRQLPEEGLKFMVYLQKENIIDESGMPKERFSAEFPKEGPSILRIQQVVRGDSAAYFCASSPMSPRAGSNQPQHFGDGTRLSIL.